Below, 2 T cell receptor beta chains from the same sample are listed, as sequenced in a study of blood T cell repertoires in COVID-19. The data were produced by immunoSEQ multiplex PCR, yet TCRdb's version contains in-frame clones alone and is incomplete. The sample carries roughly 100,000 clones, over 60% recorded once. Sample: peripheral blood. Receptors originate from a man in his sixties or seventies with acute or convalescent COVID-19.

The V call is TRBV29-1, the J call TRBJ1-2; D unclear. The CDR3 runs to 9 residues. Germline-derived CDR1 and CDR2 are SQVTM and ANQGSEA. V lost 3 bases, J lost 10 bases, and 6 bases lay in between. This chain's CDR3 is CSVDSVYTF. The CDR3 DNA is TGCAGCGTTGACAGTGTCTACACCTTC.

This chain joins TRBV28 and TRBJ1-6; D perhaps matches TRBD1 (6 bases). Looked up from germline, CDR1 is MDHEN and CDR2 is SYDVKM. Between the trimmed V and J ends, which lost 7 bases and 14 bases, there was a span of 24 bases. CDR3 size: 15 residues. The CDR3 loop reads CASTPAGGVRSTLHF. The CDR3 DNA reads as TGTGCCAGCACCCCCGCTGGGGGCGTCAGGTCGACCCTCCACTTT.